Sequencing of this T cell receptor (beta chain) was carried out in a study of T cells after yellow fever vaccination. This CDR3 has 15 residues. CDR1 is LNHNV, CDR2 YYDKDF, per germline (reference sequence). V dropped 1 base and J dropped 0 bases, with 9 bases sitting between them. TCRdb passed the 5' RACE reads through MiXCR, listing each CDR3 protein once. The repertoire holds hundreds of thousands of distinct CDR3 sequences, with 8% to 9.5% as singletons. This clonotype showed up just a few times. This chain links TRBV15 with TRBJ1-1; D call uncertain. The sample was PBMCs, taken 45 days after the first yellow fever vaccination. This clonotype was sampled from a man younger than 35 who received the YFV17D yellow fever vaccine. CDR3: CATSRVSGLNTEAFF. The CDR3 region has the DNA TGTGCCACCAGCAGAGTTAGCGGCTTGAACACTGAAGCTTTCTTT. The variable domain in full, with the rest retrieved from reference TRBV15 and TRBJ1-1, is DAMVIQNPRYQVTQFGKPVTLSCSQTLNHNVMYWYQQKSSQAPKLLFHYYDKDFNNEADTPDNFQSRRPNTSFCFLDIRSPGLGDTAMYLCATSRVSGLNTEAFFGQGTRLTVV.